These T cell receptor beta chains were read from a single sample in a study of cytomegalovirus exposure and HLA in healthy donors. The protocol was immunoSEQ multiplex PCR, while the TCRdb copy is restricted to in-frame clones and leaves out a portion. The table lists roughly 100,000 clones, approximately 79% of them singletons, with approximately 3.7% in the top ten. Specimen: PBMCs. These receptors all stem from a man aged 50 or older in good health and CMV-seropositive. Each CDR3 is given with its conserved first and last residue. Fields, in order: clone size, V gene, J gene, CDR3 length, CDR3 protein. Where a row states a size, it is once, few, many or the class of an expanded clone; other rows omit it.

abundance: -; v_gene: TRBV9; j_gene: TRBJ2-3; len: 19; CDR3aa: CASSVGPGFEGTQADTQYF
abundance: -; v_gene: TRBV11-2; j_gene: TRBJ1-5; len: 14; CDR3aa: CASSPGTANQPQHF
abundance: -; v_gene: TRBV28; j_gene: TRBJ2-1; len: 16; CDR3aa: CASITGGPGSYNEQFF
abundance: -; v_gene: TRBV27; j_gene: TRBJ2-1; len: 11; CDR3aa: CASSDYDEQFF
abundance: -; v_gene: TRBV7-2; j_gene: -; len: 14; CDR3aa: CASSLEAGDYEQYF
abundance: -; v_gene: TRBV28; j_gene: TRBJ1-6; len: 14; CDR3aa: CASSFWTENSPLHF
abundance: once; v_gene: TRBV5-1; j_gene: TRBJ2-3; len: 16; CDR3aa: CASSLELAGSTDTQYF
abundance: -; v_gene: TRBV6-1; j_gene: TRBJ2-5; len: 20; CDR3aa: CASRELDRVGLAAYQETQYF
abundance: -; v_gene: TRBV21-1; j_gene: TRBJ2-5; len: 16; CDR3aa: CASSFLPSGKQETQYF
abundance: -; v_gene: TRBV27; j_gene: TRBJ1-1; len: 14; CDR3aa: CASRDIQLGAEAFF
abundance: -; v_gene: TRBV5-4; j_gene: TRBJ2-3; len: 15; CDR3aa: CASSWTSGATDTQYF
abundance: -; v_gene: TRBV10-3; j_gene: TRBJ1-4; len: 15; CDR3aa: CAISESEVRFRKLFF
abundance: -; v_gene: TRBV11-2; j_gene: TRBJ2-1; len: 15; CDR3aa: CASSRTSGVYNEQFF
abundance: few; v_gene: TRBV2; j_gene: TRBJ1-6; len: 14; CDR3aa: CASSETRLNSPLHF
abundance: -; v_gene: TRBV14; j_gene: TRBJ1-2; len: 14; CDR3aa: CASSPGGPNYGYTF
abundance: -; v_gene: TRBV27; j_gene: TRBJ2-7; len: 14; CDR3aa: CASRSHPSGREQYF
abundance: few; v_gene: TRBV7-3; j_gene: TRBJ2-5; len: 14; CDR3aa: CASSPSSDRETQYF
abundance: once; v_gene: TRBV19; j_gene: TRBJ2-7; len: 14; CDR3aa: CASSIVQGAGEQYF
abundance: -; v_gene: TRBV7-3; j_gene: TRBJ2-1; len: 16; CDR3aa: CASSLLSGRAANEQFF
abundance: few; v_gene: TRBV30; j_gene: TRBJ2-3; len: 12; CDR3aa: CAWSFSLDTQYF
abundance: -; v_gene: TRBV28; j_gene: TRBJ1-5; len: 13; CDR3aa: CASSPTGGQPQHF
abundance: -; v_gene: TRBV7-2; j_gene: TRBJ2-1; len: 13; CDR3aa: CASSLGTYNEQFF
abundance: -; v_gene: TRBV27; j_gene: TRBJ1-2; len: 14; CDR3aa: CASRRHGDVYGYTF